This T cell receptor beta chain is drawn from a study of shared clonotypes between healthy human individuals (TCRdb year 2020). The study in broad terms: Three men and a couple of women, aged 18 to 49 years, made up the cohort. To increase sequencing depth and limit assay-specific biases, TCR repertoire library preparation and sequencing were carried out by different laboratories using diverse techniques. To estimate repertoire size and how much clonotypes are shared between individuals, the study performed deep sequencing of blood TCR repertoires from a handful of healthy adults. For each donor, CD4 naive and CD4 memory were each given three plates, CD8 naive was given two plates, and CD8 memory was given one plate. Each donor's leukapheresis produced roughly between roughly 0.94 and 9.5 billion PBMCs.

A note on this clone: What this receptor recognizes is not known. Base qualities are not recorded, but no much larger clone differs from it by a single base.

TCR CDR3 regions were amplified from genomic DNA by multiplex PCR using the deep immunoSEQ assay. Extracted genomic DNA from each cell subset was distributed evenly across all wells of several immunoSEQ 96-well plates, and each plate was treated as a replicate. For sorted subsets, each replicate PCR was loaded with roughly 190 ng genomic DNA, equivalent to 32,000 or so T cell genomes. Purified libraries were measured with a Qubit 3.0 fluorometer, size-checked on a Bioanalyzer 2100, and measured again with the KAPA Library Quantification kit. Every immunoSEQ 96-well plate was sequenced on a separate single-read 150-cycle Illumina NextSeq 550 flow cell. Per the source publication's procedure: Because only junctional sequences without quality scores were contained in the immunoSEQ output, filtering matching that applied to full-length reads could not be performed. Sequences were annotated with PyIR, a Python wrapper for IgBLAST v1.9, using IMGT germline references to assign V/J genes and CDR3. Reads were filtered out if the reads had weak V/J assignments (E-value above 1e-6), no CDR3, stop codons, out-of-frame junctions, or ambiguous translated residues. V3J clonotypes were defined as sequences sharing an identical inferred V gene, J gene, and CDR3 amino acid sequence. Percentage overlap between repertoires was calculated by dividing the number of shared unique clonotypes by the size of the smaller repertoire. Repertoire richness was assessed with RTK rarefaction, the Chao1 estimator, and Recon v2.1 estimates of unobserved clonotypes. Generation probabilities were computed with OLGA for all TCRbeta clonotypes obtained by the gDNA method from a few donors. Held by TCRdb, this immuneACCESS table contains in-frame sequences only and omits some clones. Under half of the omission traces to an unresolved V gene where checked; the cause of the rest is unknown. Clone size and V and J calls were adopted from that table, with D and trimming inferred from the DNA. In all, the sample holds around 2,000,000 clones, and 90% to 95% of those were seen once. The top ten constitute 0.13% of the sample.

What the study reported, not specific to this receptor: Pairwise subsampling indicated that sequencing depth was expected to affect the degree of clonotype sharing among donors. Compared with non-shared clonotypes, clonotypes shared by all four sorted-subset donors had higher generation probabilities. Even with the large sequencing depth, rarefaction of the sorted-subset datasets indicated that sequencing was incomplete. When a few donors were compared, the shared fraction of clonotypes was around 5% for naive CD4, 3.5% to 4% for naive CD8, 2% to 2.5% for memory CD4, and 0.35% to 0.4% for memory CD8. Because the study included a small number of donors, the genetic and exposure-history diversity represented was limited. Naive subsets generally had larger estimated clonotype richness than memory subsets. Only blood was sampled, and tissue TCR repertoires likely differ from those in blood.

After removal of 5 bases from V and 0 bases from J, the junction retains 3 bases not matched to a gene. The germline V gene provides CDR1 SGHTA and CDR2 FQGNSA. The CDR3, from cysteine to phenylalanine, totals 17 residues. Just the 51-base CDR3 DNA is kept, in frame starting at base 1. Donors were healthy HIV-negative adults with no recently reported acute infections or vaccinations. All donors were Caucasian adults living in Nashville, Tennessee, USA. Magnetic negative selection was used to enrich CD4+ T cells, after which naive cells were positively selected on CD45RA and the negative fraction became the memory subset. Blood was obtained by leukapheresis, after which PBMCs were separated by Ficoll-Histopaque density gradient centrifugation and cryopreserved in liquid nitrogen vapor phase. Analytical flow cytometry was used to check the purity and quantity of each magnetically sorted T cell population. Each sorted fraction had its genomic DNA isolated and then quantified by UV absorbance on a Nanodrop 2000c.

The sample was naive CD4+ T cells sorted from blood. Per the publication, the cell subset or site label means: CD45RA+ positively selected. The rearrangement combines TRBV7-2 with TRBJ2-3; 15 middle bases align to TRBD2. This clonotype was sampled from a man aged 18 to 30 in good health. The CDR3 corresponds to CASSGTSGRISTDTQYF. Here is the DNA: TGTGCCAGCAGCGGGACTAGCGGGAGGATCAGCACAGATACGCAGTATTTT.